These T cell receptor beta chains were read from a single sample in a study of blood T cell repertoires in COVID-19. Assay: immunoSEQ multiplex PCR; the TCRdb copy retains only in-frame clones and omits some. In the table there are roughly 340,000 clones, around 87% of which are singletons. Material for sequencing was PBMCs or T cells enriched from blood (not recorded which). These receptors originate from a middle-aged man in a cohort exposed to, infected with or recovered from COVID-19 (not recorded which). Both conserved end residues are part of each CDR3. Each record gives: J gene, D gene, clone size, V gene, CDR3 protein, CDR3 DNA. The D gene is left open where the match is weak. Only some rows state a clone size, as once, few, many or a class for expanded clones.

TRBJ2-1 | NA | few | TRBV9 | CASSVGGTPFNEQFF | TGTGCCAGCAGCGTAGGCGGCACCCCCTTTAATGAGCAGTTCTTC
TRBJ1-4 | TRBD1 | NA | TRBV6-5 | CASSPGQGYEKLFF | TGTGCCAGCAGCCCGGGACAGGGGTATGAAAAACTGTTTTTT
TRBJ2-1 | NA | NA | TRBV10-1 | CASSPEVDNEQFF | TGCGCCAGCAGCCCGGAGGTTGACAATGAGCAGTTCTTC
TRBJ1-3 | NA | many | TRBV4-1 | CASSQASGYGSGNTIYF | TGCGCCAGCAGCCAAGCCTCAGGGTACGGCTCTGGAAACACCATATATTTT
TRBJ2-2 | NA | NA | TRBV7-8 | CASSLGTTHTGELFF | TGTGCCAGCAGCTTAGGGACTACACACACCGGGGAGCTGTTTTTT
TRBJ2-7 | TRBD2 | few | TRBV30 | CAWSGTSDEQYF | TGTGCCTGGAGCGGGACTAGCGACGAGCAGTACTTC
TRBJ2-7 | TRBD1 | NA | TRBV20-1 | CSASPWTGGDEQYF | TGCAGTGCTAGTCCTTGGACAGGGGGGGACGAGCAGTACTTC
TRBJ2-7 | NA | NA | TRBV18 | CASSRGDRTYEQYF | TGTGCCAGCTCGAGGGGGGACAGAACCTACGAGCAGTACTTC
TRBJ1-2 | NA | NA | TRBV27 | CASSPRVSYGYTF | TGTGCCAGCAGTCCCCGGGTTTCGTATGGCTACACCTTC
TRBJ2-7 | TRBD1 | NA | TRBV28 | CASSQPGQGSYEQYF | TGTGCCAGCAGTCAACCGGGACAGGGCTCCTACGAGCAGTACTTC
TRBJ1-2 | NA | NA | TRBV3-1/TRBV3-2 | CASGQSYGYTF | TGTGCCAGCGGACAAAGCTATGGCTACACCTTC
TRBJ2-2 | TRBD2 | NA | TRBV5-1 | CASSLPQTSGSNTGELFF | TGCGCCAGCAGCTTGCCCCAGACTAGCGGGTCGAACACCGGGGAGCTGTTTTTT
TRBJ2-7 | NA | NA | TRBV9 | CASSPHLGHPYEQYF | TGTGCCAGCAGCCCCCATCTGGGACACCCCTACGAGCAGTACTTC
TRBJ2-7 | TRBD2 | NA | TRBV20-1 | CSASFRSAGVGYEQYF | TGCAGTGCTAGTTTTCGATCTGCGGGAGTGGGGTACGAGCAGTACTTC
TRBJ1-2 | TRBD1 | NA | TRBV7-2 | CASSATGVGYGYTF | TGTGCCAGCAGCGCGACAGGGGTCGGCTATGGCTACACCTTC
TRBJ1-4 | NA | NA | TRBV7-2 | CASSPRAQGILTNEKLFF | TGTGCCAGCAGCCCTAGGGCCCAGGGGATCTTAACTAATGAAAAACTGTTTTTT
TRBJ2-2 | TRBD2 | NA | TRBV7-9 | CASRPSGRDTGELFF | TGTGCCAGCAGGCCTAGCGGGAGGGACACCGGGGAGCTGTTTTTT
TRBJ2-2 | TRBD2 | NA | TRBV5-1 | CASSLVRPLAGRTGELFF | TGCGCCAGCAGCTTGGTACGACCACTAGCGGGACGCACCGGGGAGCTGTTTTTT
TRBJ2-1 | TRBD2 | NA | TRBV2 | CASRQLPTSGIVYEQFF | TGTGCCAGCAGGCAACTCCCGACTAGCGGGATCGTCTATGAGCAGTTCTTC
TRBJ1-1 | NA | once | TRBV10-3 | CAARERGTEAFF | TGTGCCGCCAGGGAAAGGGGCACTGAAGCTTTCTTT
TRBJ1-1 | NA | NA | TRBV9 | CASSVMRNTEAFF | TGTGCCAGCAGCGTAATGAGGAACACTGAAGCTTTCTTT
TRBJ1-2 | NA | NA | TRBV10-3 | CAISEWAKNYGYTF | TGTGCCATCAGTGAATGGGCGAAAAACTATGGCTACACCTTC
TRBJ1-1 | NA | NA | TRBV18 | CASSPLLLLQGNTEAFF | TGTGCCAGCTCACCTCTCTTGCTGCTACAGGGGAACACTGAAGCTTTCTTT
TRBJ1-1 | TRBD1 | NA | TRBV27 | CASSPRTGGTEAFF | TGTGCCAGCAGTCCAAGGACAGGGGGCACTGAAGCTTTCTTT
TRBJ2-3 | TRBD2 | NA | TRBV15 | CATSSGTTSFLDTQYF | TGTGCCACCAGCAGCGGGACTACCTCTTTTTTAGATACGCAGTATTTT
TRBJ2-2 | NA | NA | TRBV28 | CAAKEGWATGELFF | TGTGCCGCGAAGGAGGGGTGGGCCACCGGGGAGCTGTTTTTT
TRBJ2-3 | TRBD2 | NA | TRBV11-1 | CASNPLAGWGTDTQYF | TGTGCCAGCAACCCTCTAGCGGGGTGGGGAACAGATACGCAGTATTTT
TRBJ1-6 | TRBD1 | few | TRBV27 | CASRSYVGQGALNSPLHF | TGTGCCAGCAGGAGTTACGTAGGACAGGGGGCATTGAATTCACCCCTCCACTTT
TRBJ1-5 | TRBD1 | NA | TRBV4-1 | CASSQDLGQGGRPQHF | TGCGCCAGCAGCCAAGATCTTGGACAGGGGGGGCGGCCCCAGCATTTT
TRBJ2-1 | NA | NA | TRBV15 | CATSRLGPRNEQFF | TGTGCCACCAGCCGGTTGGGCCCTCGGAATGAGCAGTTCTTC
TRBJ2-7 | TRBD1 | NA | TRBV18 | CASSPGQGPTYEQYF | TGTGCCAGCTCACCCGGACAGGGACCCACCTACGAGCAGTACTTC
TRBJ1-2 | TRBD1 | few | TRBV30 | CAWSQRTGYGYTF | TGTGCCTGGAGCCAAAGGACAGGGTATGGCTACACCTTC
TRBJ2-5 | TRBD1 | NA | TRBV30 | CAWAGTAQETQYF | TGTGCCTGGGCCGGGACAGCACAAGAGACCCAGTACTTC
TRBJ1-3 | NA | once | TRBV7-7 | CASSSGEGNTIYF | TGTGCCAGCAGCTCAGGGGAAGGAAACACCATATATTTT
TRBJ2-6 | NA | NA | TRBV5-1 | CASSLVADSSGANVLTF | TGCGCCAGCAGCTTGGTGGCGGACAGCTCTGGGGCCAACGTCCTGACTTTC
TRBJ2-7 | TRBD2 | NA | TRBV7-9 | CASSSPGTSGYEQYF | TGTGCCAGCAGCTCCCCCGGGACTAGCGGCTACGAGCAGTACTTC
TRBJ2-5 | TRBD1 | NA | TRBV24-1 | CATKMDRGRVLETQYF | TGTGCCACCAAAATGGACAGGGGGCGCGTTCTGGAGACCCAGTACTTC
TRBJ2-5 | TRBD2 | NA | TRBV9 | CASRTGTSIRETQYF | TGTGCCAGCAGAACCGGGACTAGCATTCGGGAGACCCAGTACTTC
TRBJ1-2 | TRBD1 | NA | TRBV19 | CATRQGANYGYTF | TGTGCCACGAGACAGGGGGCGAACTATGGCTACACCTTC
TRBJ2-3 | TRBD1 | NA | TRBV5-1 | CASSDGHRGNIGDTQYF | TGCGCCAGCAGCGATGGGCACAGGGGAAACATCGGGGATACGCAGTATTTT
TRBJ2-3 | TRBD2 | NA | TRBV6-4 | CASSDFSGASTDTQYF | TGTGCCAGCAGTGATTTTAGCGGGGCTAGCACAGATACGCAGTATTTT
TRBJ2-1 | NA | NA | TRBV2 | CASREASSGSFGEQFF | TGTGCCAGCAGGGAGGCTAGTTCTGGTAGTTTCGGTGAGCAGTTCTTC
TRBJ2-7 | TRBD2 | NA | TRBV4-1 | CASSQVSSGTYEQYF | TGCGCCAGCAGCCAAGTCTCTAGCGGGACCTACGAGCAGTACTTC